Listed here are 28 T cell receptor beta chains from one sample, sequenced in a study of cytomegalovirus exposure and HLA in healthy donors. PCR primers comprised 60 Vbeta and 13 Jbeta primers. Profiled with immunoSEQ multiplex PCR; TCRdb holds only in-frame clones, not every one. Its table lists under 150,000 clones. What was sequenced was PBMCs. Receptors were obtained from a man in his forties in good health and CMV-seronegative.

J is TRBJ1-6 and V is TRBV18; a weak D match, TRBD1 (6 bases). The germline V and J ends were trimmed by 3 bases and 11 bases, with 17 bases remaining between them. CDR1 and CDR2 from the germline V gene are KGHSH and LQKENI. The CDR3 covers 15 residues. Here the CDR3 reads CASSPLQGEGTPLHF. The CDR3 bases are TGTGCCAGCTCACCCTTACAGGGTGAAGGGACACCCCTCCACTTT.

This chain's CDR3 is CASRTGVYNNEQFF. The CDR3 region has the DNA TGTGCCAGCAGAACAGGGGTATACAACAATGAGCAGTTCTTC. This chain connects TRBV6-5 to TRBJ2-1, with 7 bases fitting TRBD1. The CDR3 is made up of 14 amino acids. Germline assignment: CDR1 MNHEY and CDR2 SVGAGI. The V and J ends lost 6 bases and 5 bases, in that order; junction bases with no gene match: 7.

V usage is TRBV7-2 and J usage is TRBJ1-4, with D maybe TRBD1 (6 bases). The V gene's germline CDR1 is SGHTA and CDR2 FQGNSA. The CDR3 has 14 amino acids. Trimming removed 5 bases at V and 8 bases at J, with 15 bases between. The CDR3 DNA reads as TGTGCCAGCAGCCTCCAACAGGGACGGGAAAAACTGTTTTTT. Translating gives CASSLQQGREKLFF.

This chain connects TRBV7-3 to TRBJ2-5, with 9 nucleotides matching TRBD2. Germline assignment: CDR1 SGHTA and CDR2 FQGTGA. The trim removed 4 bases at V and 4 bases at J, leaving 7 bases unmatched. The CDR3 has 15 amino acids. The CDR3 bases are TGTGCCAGCAGCTCGGGTAGCGGGGGCCCAGAGACCCAGTACTTC. This sequence encodes CASSSGSGGPETQYF.

This sequence joins TRBV19 and TRBJ2-3; 8 nucleotides match TRBD1. This CDR3 has 16 residues. CDR1 is LNHDA, CDR2 SQIVND, per germline (reference sequence). Trimming removed 1 base from V and 0 bases from J; junction bases left unmatched: 3. The CDR3: CASSIGTGRSTDTQYF. The DNA of the CDR3 is TGTGCCAGTAGTATAGGGACAGGGCGGAGCACAGATACGCAGTATTTT. The full variable domain, its missing parts supplied by reference TRBV19 and TRBJ2-3, is DGGITQSPKYLFRKEGQNVTLSCEQNLNHDAMYWYRQDPGQGLRLIYYSQIVNDFQKGDIAEGYSVSREKKESFPLTVTSAQKNPTAFYLCASSIGTGRSTDTQYFGPGTRLTVL.

The chain joins TRBV19 to TRBJ1-5; perhaps TRBD1 as D (6 bases). This CDR3 contains 13 residues. Germline assignment: CDR1 LNHDA and CDR2 SQIVND (reference sequence). The V end lost 5 bases, the J end lost 5 bases, and 10 bases lay between the germline ends. In DNA, the CDR3 is TGTGCCAGTAGTGGACAGACAGATCAGCCCCAGCATTTT. Amino acids: CASSGQTDQPQHF.

V usage is TRBV5-1 and J usage is TRBJ1-1; 9 nucleotides agree with TRBD1. V shed 0 bases and J 5 bases; nucleotides not matched to a gene: 8. In germline, CDR1 is SGHRS, CDR2 YFSETQ. This CDR3 has 16 amino acids. This chain's CDR3 is CASSLVGTGSGTEAFF. As DNA, the CDR3 is TGCGCCAGCAGCTTGGTGGGGACAGGGTCGGGTACTGAAGCTTTCTTT.

The V gene is TRBV6-1, the J gene TRBJ1-1; no reliable D call. Trimming took 3 bases from V and 2 from J, leaving 7 bases between them. CDR1 and CDR2 (germline): MNHNS, SASEGT. The CDR3 is 13 residues long. The DNA for the CDR3 is TGTGCCAGCAGTGATTGGAGCAACACTGAAGCTTTCTTT. Encoded protein: CASSDWSNTEAFF.

This chain links TRBV10-3 with TRBJ2-3; possibly TRBD1 for D (5 bases). Germline V gives CDR1 ENHRY, CDR2 SYGVKD. Trimming stripped 3 bases from V and 7 bases from J, with 14 bases between. CDR3 length: 14 amino acids. DNA of the CDR3: TGTGCCATCAGTGATGGGCAGGGTATGAATACGCAGTATTTT. Amino acid sequence: CAISDGQGMNTQYF.

The genes are TRBV28 and TRBJ2-3, with a weak D call TRBD2 (5 bases). With 5 bases removed from V and 3 bases from J, the gap between germline ends came to 18 bases. Germline loops: CDR1 MDHEN, CDR2 SYDVKM. CDR3 length equals 16 residues. CDR3 nucleotide sequence: TGTGCCAGCAGTACTCGAGCGGAGATGCGAACAGATACGCAGTATTTT. Residues: CASSTRAEMRTDTQYF.

This chain links TRBV7-9 with TRBJ1-6; TRBD1 aligns across 9 bases. CDR3 length: 14 amino acids. The V segment lost 4 bases and the J segment 10 bases; nucleotides outside the gene matches: 5. CDR1 and CDR2 (germline): SEHNR, FQNEAQ (reference sequence). The CDR3 sequence is CASSSGQGGSPLHF. CDR3 in DNA: TGTGCCAGCAGCTCGGGACAGGGAGGGTCACCCCTCCACTTT. Using reference TRBV7-9 and TRBJ1-6 for the parts outside the CDR3, the full variable domain is DTGVSQNPRHKITKRGQNVTFRCDPISEHNRLYWYRQTLGQGPEFLTYFQNEAQLEKSRLLSDRFSAERPKGSFSTLEIQRTEQGDSAMYLCASSSGQGGSPLHFGNGTRLTVT.

The chain joins TRBV9 to TRBJ2-7, with TRBD2 as a possible D gene (7 bases). Germline values: CDR1 SGDLS, CDR2 YYNGEE. This CDR3 region has 14 residues. Trimming removed 4 bases at V and 4 bases at J, with 15 bases between. In nucleotides, the CDR3 is TGTGCCAGCAGCCCACCCCGGGGGGCTTACGAGCAGTACTTC. Its translation is CASSPPRGAYEQYF.

V usage is TRBV5-5 and J usage is TRBJ1-1; the D gene is possibly TRBD1 (5 bases). This CDR3 contains 12 residues. Between the trimmed V and J ends, which lost 4 bases and 6 bases, there was a span of 10 bases. CDR1 and CDR2 (germline): SGHKS, YYEKEE (reference sequence). The CDR3 reads CASSVGLPEAFF. The CDR3 region has the DNA TGTGCCAGCAGCGTGGGACTGCCTGAAGCTTTCTTT.

V gene TRBV5-5 combines with J gene TRBJ1-4, with TRBD1 matching 7 bases. This CDR3 region has 16 residues. Trimming took 1 base from V and 3 from J; bases not matched to a gene: 6. Germline V gene data show CDR1 as SGHKS and CDR2 as YYEKEE (reference sequence). In DNA form, the CDR3 reads TGTGCCAGCAGCTTGCCGCAGGGGGTAGCTAATGAAAAACTGTTTTTT. This codes for CASSLPQGVANEKLFF.

V usage is TRBV14 and J usage is TRBJ1-2; D might be TRBD1 (6 bases). The CDR3 covers 14 residues. CDR1 and CDR2 from the germline V gene are SGHDN and FVKESK. Trimming stripped 0 bases from V and 5 bases from J, with 10 bases between. CDR3 amino acids: CASSQDGRGYGYTF. CDR3 nucleotides: TGTGCCAGCAGCCAAGATGGCAGGGGATATGGCTACACCTTC.

The chain links TRBV7-3 to TRBJ2-5; 7 bases are a match to TRBD2. Germline loops: CDR1 SGHTA, CDR2 FQGTGA. The V and J ends lost 4 bases and 5 bases, in that order; junction bases with no gene match: 4. This CDR3 spans 13 amino acids. Here the CDR3 DNA reads TGTGCCAGCAGCTCGTGGGGGGGGGAGACCCAGTACTTC. This codes for CASSSWGGETQYF. The entire variable domain, with the rest obtained from reference TRBV7-3 and TRBJ2-5, is as follows: GAGVSQTPSNKVTEKGKYVELRCDPISGHTALYWYRQSLGQGPEFLIYFQGTGAADDSGLPNDRFFAVRPEGSVSTLKIQRTERGDSAVYLCASSSWGGETQYFGPGTRLLVL.

In nucleotides, the CDR3 is TGTGCCAGTAAGAGCTTCGAGGGTAGTAATCAGCCCCAGCATTTT. Translated, it gives CASKSFEGSNQPQHF. This chain uses TRBV19 with TRBJ1-5; D gene unclear. The CDR3 covers 15 residues. Looked up from germline, CDR1 is LNHDA and CDR2 is SQIVND (reference sequence). V was pared by 7 bases and J by 4 bases, with 17 bases between.

The rearrangement links TRBV6-4 to TRBJ1-1, with 7 bases lining up with TRBD1. After removal of 8 bases from V and 1 base from J, the junction contained 7 bases not matched to a gene. The CDR3 covers 14 residues. Germline CDR1 MRHNA, CDR2 SNTAGT. The CDR3 loop reads CASQGGTANTEAFF. The CDR3 nucleotides are TGTGCCAGCCAGGGCGGGACAGCGAACACTGAAGCTTTCTTT.

This rearrangement joins TRBV15 to TRBJ1-6; D is uncertain. This CDR3 is built from 14 residues. CDR1 is LNHNV and CDR2 is YYDKDF in the germline V gene (reference sequence). With 1 base removed from V and 3 bases from J, the gap between germline ends came to 4 bases. CDR3 in amino acids: CATSRVVYNSPLHF. Here the CDR3 DNA reads TGTGCCACCAGCAGAGTCGTCTATAATTCACCCCTCCACTTT.

The V gene is TRBV5-1, the J gene TRBJ2-7; tentatively, D is TRBD1 (5 bases). This CDR3 has 14 amino acids. Per germline, CDR1 SGHRS and CDR2 YFSETQ. V was pared by 1 base and J by 0 bases, with 8 bases between. The CDR3 DNA follows: TGCGCCAGCAGCTTGCAGGGCACCTCCTACGAGCAGTACTTC. Amino acid sequence: CASSLQGTSYEQYF. The whole variable domain, filled in from reference TRBV5-1 and TRBJ2-7, reads KAGVTQTPRYLIKTRGQQVTLSCSPISGHRSVSWYQQTPGQGLQFLFEYFSETQRNKGNFPGRFSGRQFSNSRSEMNVSTLELGDSALYLCASSLQGTSYEQYFGPGTRLTVT.

The chain links TRBV10-2 to TRBJ1-2, with D hard to call. Between the trimmed V and J ends, which lost 0 bases and 2 bases, there was a span of 7 bases. CDR3 length: 14 residues. Germline lookup yields CDR1 WSHSY and CDR2 SAAADI. The CDR3 here is CASSESGENYGYTF. In nucleotides, the CDR3 is TGCGCCAGCAGTGAGTCGGGAGAGAACTATGGCTACACCTTC.

This chain joins TRBV5-1 and TRBJ1-3; 8 nucleotides line up with TRBD1. The CDR3 loop spans 14 amino acids. CDR1 and CDR2 from the germline V gene are SGHRS and YFSETQ. J lost 5 bases, V lost 4 bases, and 5 bases had no gene match. The CDR3 region is CASSPGQERNTIYF. The CDR3 nucleotides are TGCGCCAGCAGCCCGGGACAGGAGAGAAACACCATATATTTT.

The genes are TRBV7-9 and TRBJ2-7; D perhaps matches TRBD1 (6 bases). CDR3 length: 12 residues. The germline V gene has CDR1 SEHNR and CDR2 FQNEAQ (reference sequence). V dropped 5 bases and J dropped 6 bases, with 11 bases sitting between them. This CDR3 reads CASSADRTEQYF. Here the CDR3 DNA reads TGTGCCAGCAGCGCCGACAGGACCGAGCAGTACTTC.

The chain is built from TRBV27 and TRBJ2-2, with a possible D match to TRBD1 (6 bases). Trimming took 2 bases from V and 7 from J, leaving 11 bases between them. This CDR3 is built from 14 residues. Germline assignment: CDR1 MNHEY and CDR2 SMNVEV (reference sequence). The CDR3 loop is CASSLVGAGGELFF. Here the CDR3 DNA reads TGTGCCAGCAGTTTAGTGGGGGCGGGCGGGGAGCTGTTTTTT.

Written as DNA, the CDR3 is TGTGCCAGCAGCTTCGGTCGTTTCGACAGGCCCTACTACGAGCAGTACTTC. It is translated as CASSFGRFDRPYYEQYF. This chain joins TRBV7-9 and TRBJ2-7; D is possibly TRBD1 (6 bases). With 3 bases removed from V and 3 bases from J, the gap between germline ends came to 21 bases. Germline lookup yields CDR1 SEHNR and CDR2 FQNEAQ (reference sequence). The CDR3 contains 17 residues.

The rearrangement joins TRBV4-2 to TRBJ1-4; D remains ambiguous. Germline CDR1 is LGHNA and CDR2 is YNFKEQ. Trimming cost V 1 base and J 1 base, with 4 bases left between them. The CDR3 is 14 amino acids. CDR3 protein: CASSQVRTNEKLFF. In DNA form, the CDR3 reads TGTGCCAGCAGCCAAGTGAGAACTAATGAAAAACTGTTTTTT.

The genes are TRBV7-8 and TRBJ2-3; TRBD2 might be the D (5 bases). CDR3 length equals 15 residues. The germline gives CDR1 SGHVS, CDR2 FQNEAQ. V was trimmed by 4 bases and J by 2 bases, leaving 13 bases between them. For the CDR3, the DNA is TGTGCCAGCAGCTCCACGGACTCTTCCACAGATACGCAGTATTTT. This translates into CASSSTDSSTDTQYF.

The chain recombines TRBV4-1 with TRBJ2-3, with 11 nucleotides matching TRBD2. With 3 bases clipped from V and 7 bases from J, the junction kept 9 bases outside the gene matches. Germline-derived CDR1 and CDR2 are MGHRA and YSYEKL. The CDR3 runs to 16 residues. The CDR3 DNA is TGCGCCAGCAGCCAGACCGCTAGCGGGGGGCTTAATACGCAGTATTTT. It specifies CASSQTASGGLNTQYF.